Below, one T cell receptor (beta chain) is given with its context. Its specificity is unknown. These data originate in a study of T cell responses to AZD1222 COVID-19 vaccine. General observations from the study: As reported, nearly half of all spike-specific TCRs target variant regions that are unmutated.

The germline CDR1 and CDR2 sequences are KGHSH and LQKENI. This CDR3 region has 14 residues. V shed 2 bases, J shed 4 bases, and the junction held 4 bases outside the gene matches. Assay: immunoSEQ multiplex PCR; the TCRdb copy retains only in-frame clones and omits some. The profile shows around 110,000 clones, 70% to 90% of them singletons. The sample consisted of peripheral blood, taken on day 0 of MenACWY control vaccination. The rearrangement uses TRBV18 and TRBJ2-7; 8 bases align to TRBD1. The source is an adult in good health. For the CDR3, the DNA is TGTGCCAGCTCACCAAGCGACAGGGGTTACGAGCAGTACTTC. It translates to CASSPSDRGYEQYF. The complete variable domain, with remaining parts taken from reference TRBV18 and TRBJ2-7, reads NAGVMQNPRHLVRRRGQEARLRCSPMKGHSHVYWYRQLPEEGLKFMVYLQKENIIDESGMPKERFSAEFPKEGPSILRIQQVVRGDSAAYFCASSPSDRGYEQYFGPGTRLTVT.